The clone carrying this T cell receptor beta chain came up a few times. Its antigen is not identified. This entry belongs to a study of beta chain features in type 1 diabetes. On the study more broadly: Age, gender and cell yields were similar between patients and healthy donors. Study-level points and caveats: Any HLA-type effect on TCRB rearrangement remained unresolved here. For type 1 diabetes patients, VDJ junctions showed fewer insertions and more deletions. Shortening that was moderate but significant affected the TCRB CDR3s of Type 1 diabetes patients in all four CD4+ subsets.

CDR1 SGHTA and CDR2 FQGNSA come from the germline V gene. The CDR3 consists of 15 residues. V trimming: 1 base; J trimming: 9 bases; junction bases outside the gene matches: 8. All of the isolated RNA was reverse transcribed, so expressed TCRB transcripts were sequenced. An average of about 3.57 million reads was obtained for naive, central memory and regulatory T cell samples. TCRdb's copy holds only in-frame clones and misses some; the assay was immunoSEQ multiplex PCR. Altogether roughly 160,000 clones are present, around 7.8% being singletons, with the ten largest covering approximately 0.93%. The specimen was central memory CD4+ T cells from blood. The J gene is TRBJ2-1, the V gene TRBV7-2; 8 bases are a match to TRBD2. This receptor was identified in a woman aged 40 to 49 with type 1 diabetes. This chain's CDR3 is CASSLGGTRLGEQFF. CDR3 in DNA: TGTGCCAGCAGCTTAGGGGGGACTAGGCTGGGTGAGCAGTTCTTC.